This is a list of T cell receptor beta chains from one sample in a study of blood T cells in healthy people across ages. MiXCR was run by TCRdb on the 5' RACE reads, yielding one entry per CDR3 protein. The sample consists of approximately 1,700,000 distinct CDR3 sequences, around 42% of them appearing once. Sequencing used blood. Source of these receptors: a human donor in good health. CDR3s include the opening cysteine and the closing phenylalanine or tryptophan. D genes are given only for firm matches. Size is stated for part of the rows, as once, few or many counts, or as a class when the clone is expanded.

clone size,J gene,D gene,V gene,CDR3 DNA,CDR3 protein
NA,TRBJ2-2,TRBD2,TRBV12-3/TRBV12-4,TGTGCCAGCAGTTGGCTAGCGGGGGCCGCCGACACCGGGGAGCTGTTTTTT,CASSWLAGAADTGELFF
NA,TRBJ2-3,NA,TRBV7-9,TGTGTCAGCAGCCCAGCCAGCCCGGGACTGGACCTCACAGATACGCAGTATTTT,CVSSPASPGLDLTDTQYF
NA,TRBJ1-1,NA,TRBV9,TGTGCCAGCAGCGTAGGGGAGGGGGAAGCTTTCTTT,CASSVGEGEAFF
NA,TRBJ2-1,TRBD1,TRBV20-1,TGCAGTGCTACGGACAGGGGGCGACCGGAGCAGTTCTTC,CSATDRGRPEQFF
NA,TRBJ1-1,NA,TRBV5-1,TGCGCCAGCAGCTTTGGGACGGACACTGAAGCTTTCTTT,CASSFGTDTEAFF
few,TRBJ2-1,NA,TRBV12-3/TRBV12-4,TGTGCCAGCAGTTTAGCCACAGGTATCAATGAGCAGTTCTTC,CASSLATGINEQFF
once,TRBJ2-1,NA,TRBV6-1,TGTGCCAGCAGTGAGGCCGTAGGAAGGGGACGGAATGAGCAGTTCTTC,CASSEAVGRGRNEQFF
few,TRBJ1-1,NA,TRBV28,TGTGCCAGCAGTGTCCGGAAACAAGGGAGTGGCACTGAAGCTTTCTTT,CASSVRKQGSGTEAFF
NA,TRBJ2-4,TRBD2,TRBV14,TGTGCCAGCAGCCAAGGCGGTCTTCGCGGGGGGCTGAAAAACATTCAGTACTTC,CASSQGGLRGGLKNIQYF
NA,TRBJ2-1,NA,TRBV20-1,TGCAGTGCTAGAGATACAGGCAGGACCCAGTTCTTC,CSARDTGRTQFF
once,TRBJ1-4,NA,TRBV10-3,TGTGCCATCAGTAACGGTGCTAATGAAAAACTGTTTTTT,CAISNGANEKLFF
few,TRBJ2-7,NA,TRBV4-1,TGCGCCAGCAGCCAAGATCGAGGGGGAGGCGAGCAGTACTTC,CASSQDRGGGEQYF
many,TRBJ2-7,TRBD2,TRBV4-3,TGCGCCAGCAGCCAAGATTCTAGCGGGGGGCCGAGCTCCTACGAGCAGTACTTC,CASSQDSSGGPSSYEQYF
NA,TRBJ1-2,TRBD1,TRBV28,TGTGCCAGCAGTGCCCCTGGCGACAGGGTTTTGGATGGCTACACCTTC,CASSAPGDRVLDGYTF
NA,TRBJ2-7,NA,TRBV13,TGTGCCAGCAGCTTGCAGTCAAACTACGAGCAGTACTTC,CASSLQSNYEQYF
few,TRBJ2-1,NA,TRBV20-1,TGCAGTGCTCTAGACAGGAGCTCCTGCAATGAGCAGTTCTTC,CSALDRSSCNEQFF
few,TRBJ2-3,NA,TRBV9,TGTGCCAGCGGCGGGGCCCTCACAGATACGCAGTATTTT,CASGGALTDTQYF
NA,TRBJ1-6,NA,TRBV20-1,TGCAGTGCTAGAGGTGGAGGGGGACCCCTCCACTTT,CSARGGGGPLHF
many,TRBJ2-3,NA,TRBV7-3,TGTGCCAGCAGCTTAGACAGCATTAACACAGATACGCAGTATTTT,CASSLDSINTDTQYF
NA,TRBJ1-4,NA,TRBV25-1,TGTGCCAGCAGCGGGGCCGAGCCCCTCACCTGGTTTTTT,CASSGAEPLTWFF
NA,TRBJ2-4,NA,TRBV3-1,TGTGCCAGCAGCCAACTGGCGCCCGACCTGGGCATTCAGTACTTC,CASSQLAPDLGIQYF
few,TRBJ2-5,TRBD1,TRBV10-3,TGTGCCATCGGGGACAGGGTCCAAGAGACCCAGTACTTC,CAIGDRVQETQYF
NA,TRBJ1-2,TRBD1,TRBV6-2/TRBV6-3,TGTGCCAGCAGTTACTCGCTGGACAGGGGCTATGGCTACACCTTC,CASSYSLDRGYGYTF
NA,TRBJ2-7,TRBD1,TRBV11-1,TGTGCCAGCAGCACGACCGGGACAGGGTTCGACGAGCAGTACTTC,CASSTTGTGFDEQYF
many,TRBJ2-7,NA,TRBV9,TGTGCCAGCAGCGTAGGCCTCCTCAGCGAGCAGTACTTC,CASSVGLLSEQYF
NA,TRBJ2-5,NA,TRBV20-1,TGCAGTGCTAGAGGCCGGGTCGTGTACCAAGAGACCCAGTACTTC,CSARGRVVYQETQYF
few,TRBJ1-2,NA,TRBV25-1,TGTGCCAGCAGTGATTACACCCCAGGGGGCTACACCTTC,CASSDYTPGGYTF
NA,TRBJ1-5,TRBD1,TRBV10-3,TGTGCCATCAGCGCGGACAGGACCGTAGGGCCCCAGCATTTT,CAISADRTVGPQHF
many,TRBJ2-6,NA,TRBV6-2/TRBV6-3,TGTGCCAGCAGTTTACGGTACTCTGGGGCCAACGTCCTGACTTTC,CASSLRYSGANVLTF
NA,TRBJ2-7,TRBD1,TRBV6-6,TGTGCCAGCAGTTACGGGGGACAGTATTCCTACGAGCAGTACTTC,CASSYGGQYSYEQYF
few,TRBJ1-1,NA,TRBV10-3,TGTGCCATCAGTGAGTCGACGAGCACTGAAGCTTTCTTT,CAISESTSTEAFF
many,TRBJ2-7,NA,TRBV20-1,TGCAGTGCTAGTCTTTCCTACGAGCAGTACTTC,CSASLSYEQYF
NA,TRBJ2-1,NA,TRBV20-1,TGCAGTGCCTTACGGGGGGTTTCGTCAGGGGGCGGTGAGCAGTTCTTC,CSALRGVSSGGGEQFF
NA,TRBJ2-7,NA,TRBV11-1,TGTGCCAGCAGCTTAACCCCATCGCCCTACGAGCAGTACTTC,CASSLTPSPYEQYF
many,TRBJ2-3,NA,TRBV7-2,TGTGCCAGCAGCTTAAATAGGCCTAACACAGATACGCAGTATTTT,CASSLNRPNTDTQYF
few,TRBJ1-1,NA,TRBV12-3/TRBV12-4,TGTGCCAGCAGTCTCCGGGGCCGACAGAACACTGAAGCTTTCTTT,CASSLRGRQNTEAFF
once,TRBJ2-1,NA,TRBV10-3,TGTGCCATCACGGGTGGGGCGGGGGCCGACAATGAGCAGTTCTTC,CAITGGAGADNEQFF
few,TRBJ2-7,NA,TRBV20-1,TGCAGTGCTAGAGATGCGGCCTCGAGCTCCTACGAGCAGTACTTC,CSARDAASSSYEQYF
NA,TRBJ2-7,TRBD2,TRBV4-2,TGTGCCAGCAGCCATCGGACGGGAGGGGCCTACGAGCAGTACTTC,CASSHRTGGAYEQYF
NA,TRBJ2-1,TRBD2,TRBV7-6,TGTGCCAGCAGCCCTCCTGGACTAGCGGGGGAAGATGAGCAGTTCTTC,CASSPPGLAGEDEQFF
once,TRBJ1-2,NA,TRBV4-3,TGCGCCAGCAGCCAAGACCCAGCTCGGTGGGATGGTTACACCTTC,CASSQDPARWDGYTF
NA,TRBJ2-1,TRBD2,TRBV20-1,TGCAGTGCTACCCAAGATCCGGGGACTACGTGGAATGAGCAGTTCTTC,CSATQDPGTTWNEQFF
NA,TRBJ2-4,TRBD2,TRBV20-1,TGCAGTGCTAGAGCCCCGGGACTAGCGTTGGTTCAGTACTTC,CSARAPGLALVQYF
NA,TRBJ2-5,TRBD2,TRBV12-3/TRBV12-4,TGTGCCAGCAGTTTAGCCCAAGCGGGGGCCCAAGAGACCCAGTACTTC,CASSLAQAGAQETQYF
few,TRBJ1-2,NA,TRBV20-1,TGCAGTGCTAGAGATGTAAAGGGGACGGCCTATGGCTACACCTTC,CSARDVKGTAYGYTF
NA,TRBJ2-7,NA,TRBV6-2/TRBV6-3,TGTGCCAGCAGCACGATTTTTGGTGGGGGGGCCAATGAGCAGTACTTC,CASSTIFGGGANEQYF
few,TRBJ1-2,NA,TRBV6-2/TRBV6-3,TGTGCCAGCAGTACATGGAGGGGCTCTAACTATGGCTACACCTTC,CASSTWRGSNYGYTF
NA,TRBJ1-2,NA,TRBV20-1,TGCAGTGCTAGCATTGGAGGAGTCTATGGCTACACCTTC,CSASIGGVYGYTF
few,TRBJ2-3,TRBD2,TRBV7-2,TGTGCCAGCAGCTGGGGATCCGGGACTAGCGACGGGTTACTAACAGATACGCAGTATTTT,CASSWGSGTSDGLLTDTQYF
NA,TRBJ2-7,NA,TRBV20-1,TGCAGTGCTAGGTCGGACTCCCCCTTGGGGGAGCAGTACTTC,CSARSDSPLGEQYF
NA,TRBJ2-3,TRBD2,TRBV29-1,TGCAGCGTCATCTCACTAGCGGGGGGCCTCCATACGCAGTATTTT,CSVISLAGGLHTQYF
few,TRBJ2-1,NA,TRBV15,TGTGCCACCAGCACTATCCCGATGGGGTGGCAACTCTCCTACAATGAGCAGTTCTTC,CATSTIPMGWQLSYNEQFF
NA,TRBJ2-7,TRBD1,TRBV12-3/TRBV12-4,TGTGCCAGCAGTTCACAGGGGTCCCACAATGAGCAGTACTTC,CASSSQGSHNEQYF